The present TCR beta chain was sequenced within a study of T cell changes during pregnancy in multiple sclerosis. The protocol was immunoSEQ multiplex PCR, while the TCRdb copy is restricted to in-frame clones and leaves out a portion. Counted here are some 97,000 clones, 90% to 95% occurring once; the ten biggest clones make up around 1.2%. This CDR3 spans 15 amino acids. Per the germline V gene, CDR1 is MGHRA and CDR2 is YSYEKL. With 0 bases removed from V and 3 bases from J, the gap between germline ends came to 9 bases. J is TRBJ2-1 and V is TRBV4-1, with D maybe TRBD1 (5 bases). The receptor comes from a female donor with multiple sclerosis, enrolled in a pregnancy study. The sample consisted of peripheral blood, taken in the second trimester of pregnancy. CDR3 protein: CASSQEVGVYNEQFF. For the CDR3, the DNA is TGCGCCAGCAGCCAAGAGGTAGGGGTCTACAATGAGCAGTTCTTC.